One T cell receptor beta chain is described in this entry. The antigen is not known. This record belongs to a study of OX40 agonist ivuxolimab in advanced cancers. At the level of the study: Patients received intravenous ivuxolimab every 2 weeks at 0.01 to 10 mg/kg.

Assay: immunoSEQ multiplex PCR; the TCRdb copy retains only in-frame clones and omits some. This sample has about 19,000 clones, with around two thirds found just once. Autoimmune disease history or systemic immunosuppression meant exclusion. Study-wide results and limits: There were also nonresponders showing low normalized T-cell clonal expansion.

V was clipped by 0 bases and J by 3 bases; unmatched bases: 4. CDR3 length: 15 residues. Germline-derived CDR1 and CDR2 are LNHDA and SQIVND (reference sequence). This sequence joins TRBV19 and TRBJ2-5; 7 nucleotides line up with TRBD1. The receptor's source is an adult with an advanced solid tumor such as melanoma, head and neck, liver or kidney cancer. The sample consisted of CD4+ or CD8+ T cells sorted from blood, taken in a trial of the OX40 agonist ivuxolimab. The CDR3 region has the DNA TGTGCCAGTAGTATAGATCAAGGGACAGAAGAGACCCAGTACTTC. It yields the protein CASSIDQGTEETQYF.